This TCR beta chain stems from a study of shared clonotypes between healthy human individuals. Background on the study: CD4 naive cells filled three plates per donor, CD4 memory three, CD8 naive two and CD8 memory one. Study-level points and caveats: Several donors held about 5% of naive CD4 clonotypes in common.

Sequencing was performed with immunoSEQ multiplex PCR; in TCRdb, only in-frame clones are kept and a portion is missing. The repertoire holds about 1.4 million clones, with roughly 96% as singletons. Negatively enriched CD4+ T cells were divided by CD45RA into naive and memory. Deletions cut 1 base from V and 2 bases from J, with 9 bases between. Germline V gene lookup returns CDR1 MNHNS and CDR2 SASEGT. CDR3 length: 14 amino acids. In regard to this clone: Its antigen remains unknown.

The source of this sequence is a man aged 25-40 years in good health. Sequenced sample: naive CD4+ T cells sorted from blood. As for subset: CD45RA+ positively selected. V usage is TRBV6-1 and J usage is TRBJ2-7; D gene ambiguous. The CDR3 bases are TGTGCCAGCAGTGAAGAGGTCGTCGCCTACGAGCAGTACTTC. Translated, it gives CASSEEVVAYEQYF.